These 5 T cell receptor beta chains were sequenced from one sample in a study of T cells in Graves' hyperthyroidism and ophthalmopathy. The source material, RNA transcripts, was used to amplify TCR beta CDR3 regions. The HTBI set primed first-round TCR CDR3 RT-PCR. MiXCR was run by TCRdb on the multiplex PCR reads, yielding one entry per CDR3 protein. Of about 770,000 distinct CDR3 sequences listed, over 15% were seen once; the top ten hold around 15%. The sample was blood. These receptors all stem from a woman in her fifties or sixties with Graves' hyperthyroidism that later progressed to Graves' ophthalmopathy.

Concerning this clonotype: A read error may be the cause here, since a much bigger clone is one base away. V is TRBV20-1 and J is TRBJ2-7, with 9 bases fitting TRBD1. This CDR3 has 15 residues. Looked up from germline, CDR1 is DFQATT and CDR2 is SNEGSKA (reference sequence). The CDR3 is CSAPTPGQGSSEQYF. DNA for the CDR3: TGCAGTGCCCCTACCCCGGGACAGGGTTCCTCCGAGCAGTACTTC.

The CDR3 is CASSQDPSGGASSYNEQFF. The CDR3 region has the DNA TGCGCCAGCAGCCAAGACCCTAGCGGGGGGGCCTCCTCCTACAATGAGCAGTTCTTC. This chain uses TRBV4-1 with TRBJ2-1; 12 bases are a match to TRBD2. The CDR3 contains 19 residues. Losses at the gene ends were 0 bases for V and 0 bases for J; bases not matched to a gene: 6. Per the germline V gene, CDR1 is MGHRA and CDR2 is YSYEKL.

This clonotype was counted between two and nine times. The CDR3 bases are TGCAGTGCATATAGCGGTGGGGGCAATCAGCCCCAGCATTTT. Translation: CSAYSGGGNQPQHF. This sequence joins TRBV20-1 and TRBJ1-5, with D uncertain. Germline V gene data show CDR1 as DFQATT and CDR2 as SNEGSKA (reference sequence). The ends were cut back, 6 bases at V and 2 bases at J, with 14 bases in the middle. There are 14 residues in the CDR3.

The rearrangement joins TRBV7-8 to TRBJ2-7, with D perhaps matching TRBD1 (5 bases). The CDR3 consists of 14 residues. CDR1 is SGHVS and CDR2 is FQNEAQ in the germline V gene. Deletions cut 5 bases from V and 2 bases from J, with 13 bases between. The CDR3: CASSTLTATYEQYF. Here the CDR3 DNA reads TGTGCCAGCAGCACTCTGACAGCTACCTACGAGCAGTACTTC.

This clonotype appeared many times. This rearrangement joins TRBV29-1 to TRBJ1-1; 7 bases are a match to TRBD1. The CDR3 length is 11 residues. The V gene's germline CDR1 is SQVTM and CDR2 ANQGSEA. V gave up 8 bases and J gave up 3 bases; unmatched junction bases: 3. The CDR3 DNA follows: TGCAGCTACAGGGGTGACACTGAAGCTTTCTTT. Amino acid sequence: CSYRGDTEAFF. The whole variable domain, remainder taken from reference TRBV29-1 and TRBJ1-1, is SAVISQKPSRDICQRGTSLTIQCQVDSQVTMMFWYRQQPGQSLTLIATANQGSEATYESGFVIDKFPISRPNLTFSTLTVSNMSPEDSSIYLCSYRGDTEAFFGQGTRLTVV.